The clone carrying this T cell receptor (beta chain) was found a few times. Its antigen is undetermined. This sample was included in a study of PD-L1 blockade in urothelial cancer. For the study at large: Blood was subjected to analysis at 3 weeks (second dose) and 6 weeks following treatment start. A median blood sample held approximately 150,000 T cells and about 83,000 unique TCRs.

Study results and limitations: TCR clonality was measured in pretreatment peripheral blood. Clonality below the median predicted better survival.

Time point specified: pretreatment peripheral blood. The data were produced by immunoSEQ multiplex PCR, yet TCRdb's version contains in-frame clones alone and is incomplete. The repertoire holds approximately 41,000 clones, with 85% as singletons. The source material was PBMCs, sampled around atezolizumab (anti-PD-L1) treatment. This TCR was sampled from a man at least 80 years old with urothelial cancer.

DNA for the CDR3: TGTGCCATCAGTGACCCCGGGACAGGGACTCAGCCCCAGCATTTT. This translates into CAISDPGTGTQPQHF. The J gene is TRBJ1-5, the V gene TRBV10-3; TRBD1 aligns across 9 bases. The length of the CDR3 is 15 residues. J lost 6 bases, V lost 3 bases, and 6 bases had no gene match. The V gene's germline CDR1 is ENHRY and CDR2 SYGVKD.